What follows is one T cell receptor beta chain and its context. V gave up 3 bases and J gave up 5 bases, with 13 bases separating them. Germline V gene data show CDR1 as LGHDT and CDR2 as YNNKEL (reference sequence). This CDR3 region has 14 residues. Peripheral blood CD8+ and CD4+ T cells were profiled by TCR beta sequencing. The multiple sclerosis control group was made up of treatment-naive patients with stable or active relapsing-remitting disease. TEMRA cells were FACS-enriched, with CD8+ and CD4+ T cells isolated negatively. This specimen comes from a study of CD8 T cells in Susac syndrome. When the RNA was reverse transcribed, random hexamers were used with an input of about 0.5 to 1 ug. The TCR beta CDR3 was amplified by immunoSEQ multiplex PCR across 54 Vbeta, 13 Jbeta. Each CDR3 protein is one row after TCRdb ran MiXCR on the immunoSEQ multiplex PCR reads. The repertoire holds around 200,000 distinct CDR3 sequences, with just under 95% as singletons.

The rearrangement joins TRBV3-1 to TRBJ2-5; D call uncertain. The sequenced sample was CD4+ T cells from PBMCs. The clonotype comes from a human donor with multiple sclerosis. Here the CDR3 DNA reads TGTGCCAGCAGCCATAGTGGGCCGAAGGAGACCCAGTACTTC. This encodes CASSHSGPKETQYF.